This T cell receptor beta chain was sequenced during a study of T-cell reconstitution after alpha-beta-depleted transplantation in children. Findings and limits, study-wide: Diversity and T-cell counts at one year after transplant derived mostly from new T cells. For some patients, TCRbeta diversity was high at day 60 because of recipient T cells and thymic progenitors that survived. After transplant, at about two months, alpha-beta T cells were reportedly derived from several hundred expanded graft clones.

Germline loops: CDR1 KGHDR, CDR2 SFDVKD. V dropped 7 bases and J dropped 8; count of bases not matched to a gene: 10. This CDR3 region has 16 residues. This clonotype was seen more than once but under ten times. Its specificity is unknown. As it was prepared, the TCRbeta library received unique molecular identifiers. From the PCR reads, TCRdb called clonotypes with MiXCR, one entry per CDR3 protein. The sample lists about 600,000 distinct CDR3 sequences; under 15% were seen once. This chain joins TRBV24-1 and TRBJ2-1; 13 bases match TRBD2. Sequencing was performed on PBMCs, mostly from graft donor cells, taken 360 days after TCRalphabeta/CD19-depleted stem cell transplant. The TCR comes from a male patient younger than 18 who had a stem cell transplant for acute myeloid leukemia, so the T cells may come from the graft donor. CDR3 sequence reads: CATSGRGTSGIYEQFF. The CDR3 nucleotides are TGTGCCACCAGCGGACGGGGGACTAGCGGGATTTATGAGCAGTTCTTC.